Following are 25 T cell receptor beta chains from one sample sequenced in a study of blood T cell repertoires in COVID-19. Some clones are missing from TCRdb's copy, which holds only in-frame ones; the method was immunoSEQ multiplex PCR. The repertoire holds roughly 320,000 clones, with approximately 85% as singletons. The sample consisted of peripheral blood. These receptors were obtained from a human donor in a cohort sampled during active COVID-19.

The rearrangement joins TRBV7-2 to TRBJ1-1, with TRBD1 as a possible D gene (5 bases). Looked up from germline, CDR1 is SGHTA and CDR2 is FQGNSA. V lost 5 bases and J lost 1, with 8 bases in between. The CDR3 totals 13 residues. The DNA of the CDR3 is TGTGCCAGCAGCCGGGGGACGAACACTGAAGCTTTCTTT. The encoded protein is CASSRGTNTEAFF. The variable domain in full, completed from reference TRBV7-2 and TRBJ1-1, reads GAGVSQSPSNKVTEKGKDVELRCDPISGHTALYWYRQSLGQGLEFLIYFQGNSAPDKSGLPSDRFSAERTGGSVSTLTIQRTQQEDSAVYLCASSRGTNTEAFFGQGTRLTVV.

This clone came up a few times. J is TRBJ2-7 and V is TRBV30, with 7 nucleotides matching TRBD2. CDR1 and CDR2 (germline): GTSNPN, SVGIG (reference sequence). The CDR3 is 13 amino acids. V shed 2 bases, J shed 2 bases, and the junction held 3 bases outside the gene matches. The CDR3: CAWSHGLAYEQYF. CDR3 bases: TGTGCCTGGAGTCACGGACTAGCCTACGAGCAGTACTTC.

V usage is TRBV7-2 and J usage is TRBJ1-4; D remains unclear. Trimming left V 1 base short and J 4 bases short, with 10 bases between. The CDR3 consists of 15 residues. The germline V gene has CDR1 SGHTA and CDR2 FQGNSA. CDR3 nucleotides: TGTGCCAGCAGCTTAGAACAGCAACTTAATGAAAAACTGTTTTTT. Amino acid sequence: CASSLEQQLNEKLFF. The full variable domain, rest sourced from reference TRBV7-2 and TRBJ1-4, is GAGVSQSPSNKVTEKGKDVELRCDPISGHTALYWYRQSLGQGLEFLIYFQGNSAPDKSGLPSDRFSAERTGGSVSTLTIQRTQQEDSAVYLCASSLEQQLNEKLFFGSGTQLSVL.

The V call is TRBV5-1, the J call TRBJ2-3; 7 bases fit TRBD1. The CDR3 consists of 19 residues. V dropped 4 bases and J dropped 0; count of bases not matched to a gene: 17. The germline gives CDR1 SGHRS, CDR2 YFSETQ. The CDR3 DNA reads as TGCGCCAGCAGCGCCGGGACAGCATTGGGTAGGACTAGCACAGATACGCAGTATTTT. Translated, it gives CASSAGTALGRTSTDTQYF.

The chain combines TRBV15 with TRBJ1-2; D might be TRBD1 (6 bases). Germline values: CDR1 LNHNV, CDR2 YYDKDF (reference sequence). With 0 bases removed from V and 6 bases from J, the gap between germline ends came to 17 bases. This CDR3 is 16 amino acids long. CDR3 protein: CATSRDDGGATDGYTF. The CDR3 DNA follows: TGTGCCACCAGCAGAGATGACGGGGGGGCTACGGATGGCTACACCTTC.

About this clone: The junction departs from the called germline gene at one end, perhaps through a read error. V is TRBV6-5 and J is TRBJ2-3; 8 nucleotides agree with TRBD2. This CDR3 is built from 14 residues. CDR1 MNHEY and CDR2 SVGAGI come from the germline V gene. Written as DNA, the CDR3 is TGTGCCAGCAAAATAGCGGGGAGCAGAGATACGCAGTATTTT. Its protein is CASKIAGSRDTQYF.

The CDR3 here is CASSYIGGRPTEAFF. In nucleotides, the CDR3 is TGTGCCAGCAGTTATATAGGAGGTCGCCCGACTGAAGCTTTCTTT. The chain is built from TRBV6-5 and TRBJ1-1; no clear D gene. The CDR3 is made up of 15 amino acids. Germline values: CDR1 MNHEY, CDR2 SVGAGI. V gave up 3 bases and J gave up 5 bases, with 16 bases separating them.

The gene calls are TRBV25-1 and TRBJ2-1, with TRBD2 as a possible D gene (6 bases). V lost 1 base, J lost 3 bases, and 13 bases lay in between. This CDR3 is built from 16 residues. Germline CDR1 MGHDK, CDR2 SYGVNS. CDR3 in DNA: TGTGCCAGCAGTGAATGGGGGGATTCAGTCTACAATGAGCAGTTCTTC. This codes for CASSEWGDSVYNEQFF. Full variable domain (rest looked up from reference TRBV25-1 and TRBJ2-1): EADIYQTPRYLVIGTGKKITLECSQTMGHDKMYWYQQDPGMELHLIHYSYGVNSTEKGDLSSESTVSRIRTEHFPLTLESARPSHTSQYLCASSEWGDSVYNEQFFGPGTRLTVL.

This chain connects TRBV9 to TRBJ2-4; 11 bases line up with TRBD2. Germline values: CDR1 SGDLS, CDR2 YYNGEE. V was clipped by 4 bases and J by 2 bases; unmatched bases: 5. The CDR3 length is 16 residues. The CDR3 nucleotides read TGTGCCAGCAGCTCCGGGACTAGCGGTTCCAAAAACATTCAGTACTTC. Amino acid sequence: CASSSGTSGSKNIQYF.

This chain joins TRBV6-5 and TRBJ1-6, with 7 bases fitting TRBD1. Trimming cost V 6 bases and J 6 bases; bases outside gene matches: 5. Germline CDR1 reads MNHEY; CDR2 reads SVGAGI. The CDR3 spans 14 residues. The CDR3 protein is CASRQGLSNSPLHF. The CDR3 DNA reads TGTGCCAGCAGACAGGGGCTTAGTAATTCACCCCTCCACTTT.

This clone was found once. The chain employs TRBV6-1 and TRBJ2-3, with a possible D match to TRBD2 (6 bases). V was clipped by 1 base and J by 0 bases, with 8 bases between them. Germline V gene data show CDR1 as MNHNS and CDR2 as SASEGT. CDR3 size: 15 residues. CDR3 residues: CASSEERASTDTQYF. For the CDR3, the DNA is TGTGCCAGCAGTGAAGAGCGGGCTAGCACAGATACGCAGTATTTT.

This clone showed up just once. The rearrangement links TRBV5-1 to TRBJ1-2, with 7 bases matching TRBD1. Germline V lookup: CDR1 SGHRS, CDR2 YFSETQ. This CDR3 is built from 15 residues. V was pared by 4 bases and J by 6 bases, with 12 bases of the junction left unmatched. The CDR3 DNA sequence: TGCGCCAGCAGCCAACAGGGGCTATCGAGGGATGGCTACACCTTC. Protein: CASSQQGLSRDGYTF.

The chain has TRBV29-1 and TRBJ2-2, with D tentatively TRBD2 (5 bases). The V end lost 0 bases, the J end lost 6 bases, and 14 bases lay between the germline ends. CDR3 length: 15 residues. Germline CDR1 SQVTM, CDR2 ANQGSEA. The CDR3, as DNA: TGCAGCGTTGAAGATCAAGAGGGATGGGCCGGGGAGCTGTTTTTT. Its protein is CSVEDQEGWAGELFF.

This clone was seen once. The chain uses TRBV2 and TRBJ2-3, with a tentative D call TRBD2 (5 bases). Looked up from germline, CDR1 is SNHLY and CDR2 is FYNNEI. The CDR3 is 15 residues long. V was clipped by 4 bases and J by 2 bases, with 13 bases between them. The CDR3 DNA follows: TGTGCCAGCAGTGGAGGGCCGGACCACACAGATACGCAGTATTTT. Encoded protein: CASSGGPDHTDTQYF.

The chain links TRBV2 to TRBJ2-1, with TRBD1 as a possible D gene (5 bases). CDR3 length: 15 amino acids. Trimming left V 6 bases short and J 1 base short, with 13 bases between. The germline CDR1 and CDR2 sequences are SNHLY and FYNNEI. CDR3 region: CASSYRWGSYNEQFF. DNA for the CDR3: TGTGCCAGCAGCTACAGGTGGGGTTCCTACAATGAGCAGTTCTTC.

The chain's CDR3 is CASTTGTSPLHF. The CDR3 coding sequence is TGTGCCAGCACCACAGGGACCTCACCCCTCCACTTT. The chain combines TRBV27 with TRBJ1-6; D might be TRBD1 (6 bases). The CDR3 extends over 12 amino acids. Germline assignment: CDR1 MNHEY and CDR2 SMNVEV (reference sequence). The V and J ends lost 7 bases and 10 bases respectively, with 11 bases between them.

This clone was seen only once. The gene calls are TRBV7-3 and TRBJ1-4, with TRBD1 as a possible D gene (5 bases). V shed 6 bases and J shed 3 bases, with 14 bases lying between them. There are 15 residues in the CDR3. From germline, CDR1 is SGHTA and CDR2 FQGTGA. The chain's CDR3 is CASSLTGGSNEKLFF. CDR3 in DNA: TGTGCCAGCAGTCTAACCGGGGGGTCTAATGAAAAACTGTTTTTT.

This clone was picked up one time. The sample contains more than one DNA sequence encoding this CDR3. The rearrangement uses TRBV30 and TRBJ1-1; possibly TRBD1 for D (5 bases). The CDR3 is 13 amino acids. Germline lookup yields CDR1 GTSNPN and CDR2 SVGIG (reference sequence). V was pared by 3 bases and J by 5 bases, with 13 bases between. This chain's CDR3 is CAWSGQGETEAFF. The CDR3 DNA is TGTGCCTGGAGCGGGCAGGGTGAAACTGAAGCTTTCTTT.

This clone was detected a few times. The chain links TRBV30 to TRBJ1-1, with D unresolved. Germline V lookup: CDR1 GTSNPN, CDR2 SVGIG (reference sequence). The CDR3 extends over 12 amino acids. Trimming removed 0 bases from V and 4 bases from J, with 6 bases in between. The CDR3 spells CAWSVSITEAFF. CDR3 nucleotide sequence: TGTGCCTGGAGTGTGAGTATCACTGAAGCTTTCTTT.

This clone appeared a few times. The CDR3 bases are TGTGCCAGCAGCGTAGAGGGGAGGAGGGATGAAGCTTTCTTT. Translated, it gives CASSVEGRRDEAFF. This rearrangement joins TRBV9 to TRBJ1-1, with a tentative D call TRBD1 (5 bases). Trimming removed 0 bases from V and 7 bases from J, with 13 bases in between. Germline loops: CDR1 SGDLS, CDR2 YYNGEE. The CDR3 extends over 14 amino acids.

In regard to this clone: This sample includes further DNA sequences coding for the same CDR3. The CDR3: CASSQRGYEQYF. CDR3 nucleotides: TGTGCCAGCAGCCAACGGGGCTACGAGCAGTACTTC. The rearrangement joins TRBV3-1 (or the pseudogene TRBV3-2) to TRBJ2-7, with a tentative D call TRBD2 (5 bases). The CDR3 is made up of 12 amino acids. In germline, CDR1 is LGHDT, CDR2 YNNKEL (reference sequence). The ends were cut back, 2 bases at V and 3 bases at J, with 5 bases in the middle.

The rearrangement uses TRBV18 and TRBJ2-2; 8 nucleotides match TRBD1. Per germline, CDR1 KGHSH and CDR2 LQKENI. This CDR3 comprises 15 residues. V lost 6 bases, J lost 5 bases, and 8 bases stayed unmatched. CDR3 DNA sequence: TGTGCCAGCTCGCTGACAGGGGTCCGGACCGGGGAGCTGTTTTTT. This encodes CASSLTGVRTGELFF. Drawing the rest from reference TRBV18 and TRBJ2-2, the complete variable domain is NAGVMQNPRHLVRRRGQEARLRCSPMKGHSHVYWYRQLPEEGLKFMVYLQKENIIDESGMPKERFSAEFPKEGPSILRIQQVVRGDSAAYFCASSLTGVRTGELFFGEGSRLTVL.

There are many counts of this clone. The rearrangement joins TRBV10-1 to TRBJ2-1; tentatively, D is TRBD2 (6 bases). The CDR3 length is 13 residues. Germline V lookup: CDR1 WNHNN, CDR2 SYGVQD (reference sequence). The V end was cut by 6 bases, the J end by 7 bases, with 13 bases between. The CDR3 sequence: CASSHHRGNEQFF. The CDR3 bases are TGCGCCAGCAGCCACCATCGGGGGAATGAGCAGTTCTTC.

V and J are TRBV7-9 and TRBJ1-1, with D maybe TRBD1 (6 bases). V lost 5 bases, J lost 4 bases, and 11 bases lay in between. The CDR3 is 13 residues long. The germline V gene encodes CDR1 SEHNR and CDR2 FQNEAQ (reference sequence). The CDR3 coding sequence is TGTGCCAGCAGCCCGACAGGCTCCACTGAAGCTTTCTTT. Its translation: CASSPTGSTEAFF.

The rearrangement joins TRBV3-1 (or the pseudogene TRBV3-2) to TRBJ2-7; 11 positions agree with TRBD2. Germline loops: CDR1 LGHDT, CDR2 YNNKEL (reference sequence). After removal of 5 bases from V and 0 bases from J, the junction contained 3 bases not matched to a gene. The CDR3 runs to 15 residues. The CDR3 DNA reads TGTGCCAGCAGCAAAACTAGCGGGGGCTCCTACGAGCAGTACTTC. As protein: CASSKTSGGSYEQYF.